This is a list of T cell receptor beta chains from one sample in a study of radiotherapy plus CTLA-4 blockade in lung cancer. Here immunoSEQ multiplex PCR was the method, and the copy in TCRdb shows in-frame clones only, minus some. This sample has roughly 46,000 clones, with around 69% found just once. Source: peripheral blood, taken from a patient treated with radiotherapy plus ipilimumab. These TCRs come from a human donor with non-small cell lung cancer who had stable disease on radiotherapy plus ipilimumab. The CDR3 runs from the conserved cysteine through the conserved F or W. The D gene is left open where the match is weak. A row's size may be missing; if present it is once, few, many or a size class.

TRBD2,TRBJ2-7,few,TRBV6-6,16,TGTGCCAGCAGATCACCCAGCGGGGGGATCTCCTACGAGCAGTACTTC,CASRSPSGGISYEQYF
TRBD1,TRBJ1-1,-,TRBV5-4,15,TGTGCCAGCAGCTTGGGGGACAGGGTGAACACTGAAGCTTTCTTT,CASSLGDRVNTEAFF
-,TRBJ2-2,few,TRBV11-2,12,TGTGCCAGCAGCCTACACACCGGGGAGCTGTTTTTT,CASSLHTGELFF
-,TRBJ1-2,-,TRBV7-2,14,TGTGCCAGCAGCTTAGTCGGGGGGGCGAGTGGCTACACCTTC,CASSLVGGASGYTF
-,TRBJ1-2,-,TRBV6-1,13,TGTGCCAGCAGATCCGAAACAGGGTATGGCTACACCTTC,CASRSETGYGYTF
-,TRBJ2-3,-,TRBV20-1,10,TGCAGTGCTAGTCGGCCGCCGCAGTATTTT,CSASRPPQYF
-,TRBJ1-1,-,TRBV5-6,14,TGTGCCAGCAGCTTGGTGGCACAGAACACTGAAGCTTTCTTT,CASSLVAQNTEAFF
-,TRBJ1-5,-,TRBV11-2,11,TGTGCCAGCAGTCAAGGCGCCTCCCTGCATTTT,CASSQGASLHF
TRBD2,TRBJ2-1,-,TRBV7-6,15,TGTGCCAGCAGCTTAGCGGCGGGGGTCTTATCTGAGCAGTTCTTC,CASSLAAGVLSEQFF
TRBD1,TRBJ2-1,-,TRBV6-5,12,TGTGCCAGCAGCCGGGACAGTTTTAAGCAGTTCTTC,CASSRDSFKQFF
-,TRBJ1-2,-,TRBV6-1,13,TGTGCCAGCATCTTGGACAGTTCCTATGGCTACACCTTC,CASILDSSYGYTF
-,TRBJ1-6,-,TRBV27,13,TGTGCCACCCTGCATGAGGGTCGGTCACCCCTCCACTTT,CATLHEGRSPLHF
-,TRBJ1-5,-,TRBV6-5,13,TGTGCCAGCACTACCGGCAGGGTGGGGCCCCAGCATTTT,CASTTGRVGPQHF
-,TRBJ1-5,-,TRBV11-3,16,TGTGCCAGCAGCTTAGATAGCATACAGGGCGATCAGCCCCAGCATTTT,CASSLDSIQGDQPQHF
-,TRBJ1-2,-,TRBV2,13,TGTGCCAGCTTGGAAGGGCCCCTCTATGGCTACACCTTC,CASLEGPLYGYTF
-,TRBJ2-5,-,TRBV28,16,TGTGCCAGCAGCCTCCCCACAGGTTCCCGCCAAGAGACCCAGTACTTC,CASSLPTGSRQETQYF
-,TRBJ2-5,-,TRBV9,15,TGTGCCAGCACCCTGGGGGGGGGCTTGGAAGAGACCCAGTACTTC,CASTLGGGLEETQYF
-,TRBJ2-1,-,TRBV18,12,TGTGCCAGCACCCGATTCAGCAATGAGCAGTTCTTC,CASTRFSNEQFF
-,TRBJ2-2,-,TRBV5-1,15,TGCGCCAGCAGCTTGCTCAGGGCCGACACCGGGGAGCTGTTTTTT,CASSLLRADTGELFF
-,TRBJ1-2,-,TRBV10-3,13,TGTGCCATCAGGGTCCAGGAAAACTATGGCTACACCTTC,CAIRVQENYGYTF
-,TRBJ2-5,-,TRBV6-6,15,TGTGCCAGCAGTTCCCCCTTGGGGGGAGGAGAGACCCAGTACTTC,CASSSPLGGGETQYF
TRBD1,TRBJ1-5,once,TRBV10-1,15,TGCGCCAGCAGTGAAGGACAGGGGGCGGTTCAGCCCCAGCATTTT,CASSEGQGAVQPQHF